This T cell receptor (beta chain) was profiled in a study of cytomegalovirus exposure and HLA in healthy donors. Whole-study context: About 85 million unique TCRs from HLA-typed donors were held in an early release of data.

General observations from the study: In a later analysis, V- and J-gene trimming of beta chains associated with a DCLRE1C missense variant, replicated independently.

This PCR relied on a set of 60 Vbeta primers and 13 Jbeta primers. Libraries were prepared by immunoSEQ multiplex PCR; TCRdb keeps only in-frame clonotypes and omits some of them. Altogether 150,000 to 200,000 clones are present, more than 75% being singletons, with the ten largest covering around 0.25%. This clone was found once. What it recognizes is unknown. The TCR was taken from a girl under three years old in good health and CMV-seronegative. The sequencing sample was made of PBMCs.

CDR3 region: CASSFGGQEDGYTF. For the CDR3, the DNA is TGTGCCAGCAGTTTTGGGGGACAGGAGGATGGCTACACCTTC. The V call is TRBV28, the J call TRBJ1-2; 8 nucleotides align to TRBD1. Germline V gene data show CDR1 as MDHEN and CDR2 as SYDVKM. The CDR3 totals 14 residues. Unmatched junction bases numbered 6, after V lost 3 bases and J lost 6 bases.